Presented here are 14 T cell receptor beta chains from one specimen sequenced in a study of cytomegalovirus exposure and HLA in healthy donors. The PCR made use of 60 Vbeta and 13 Jbeta primers. Repertoires were generated with immunoSEQ multiplex PCR, while TCRdb's copy carries only in-frame clones and drops some. The table lists about 160,000 clones, around 64% of them singletons, with approximately 3% in the top ten. Sequencing was done on a sample of PBMCs. These receptors all come from a woman aged 30 to 39 in good health and CMV-seronegative.

This clone occurred a few times. The CDR3 region is CSVLGLSGSLRVYEQYF. CDR3 in DNA: TGCAGCGTCTTGGGGCTCTCAGGTTCACTACGCGTCTACGAGCAGTACTTC. V usage is TRBV29-1 and J usage is TRBJ2-7, with D possibly TRBD1 on 5 matching bases. V was shortened by 6 bases and J by 3 bases, with 27 bases between the two germline ends. This CDR3 has 17 amino acids. The germline V gene has CDR1 SQVTM and CDR2 ANQGSEA.

The chain joins TRBV7-9 to TRBJ1-5; 7 nucleotides line up with TRBD1. CDR3 size: 18 residues. CDR1 and CDR2 (germline): SEHNR, FQNEAQ (reference sequence). V lost 5 bases, J lost 1 base, and 14 bases stayed unmatched. CDR3 in DNA: TGTGCCAGCAGCGACGGGACAGACTTTGCCTTGAGCAATCAGCCCCAGCATTTT. It translates to CASSDGTDFALSNQPQHF.

The rearrangement uses TRBV4-2 and TRBJ2-5; D gene uncertain. CDR3 size: 16 residues. Between the trimmed V and J ends, which lost 0 bases and 5 bases, there was a span of 16 bases. Per the germline V gene, CDR1 is LGHNA and CDR2 is YNFKEQ. CDR3 in DNA: TGTGCCAGCAGCCAAGATGATAAGATCAGGATTGAGACCCAGTACTTC. Encoded protein: CASSQDDKIRIETQYF.

The chain joins TRBV6-6 to TRBJ2-5; D is undetermined. Deletions cut 0 bases from V and 2 bases from J, with 13 bases between. This CDR3 has 16 amino acids. From germline, CDR1 is MNHNY and CDR2 SVGAGI (reference sequence). The CDR3 spells CASSYSRVQTQETQYF. The DNA of the CDR3 is TGTGCCAGCAGTTACTCGAGAGTGCAAACTCAAGAGACCCAGTACTTC.

This clone was observed a handful of times. The chain couples TRBV4-1 to TRBJ1-4, with 9 positions matching TRBD1. The V and J ends lost 3 bases and 7 bases, in that order; junction bases with no gene match: 3. The CDR3 extends over 14 amino acids. Germline V gene sequence: CDR1 MGHRA, CDR2 YSYEKL. CDR3 in DNA: TGCGCCAGCAGCCAGGGGGACAGGGCTGAAAAACTGTTTTTT. Translated, it gives CASSQGDRAEKLFF.

J is TRBJ2-3 and V is TRBV20-1; D may be TRBD2 (5 bases). CDR1 is DFQATT, CDR2 SNEGSKA, per germline (reference sequence). The V end was cut by 5 bases, the J end by 8 bases, with 11 bases between. The length of the CDR3 is 11 residues. The CDR3 loop reads CSASRRGTQYF. CDR3 nucleotides: TGCAGTGCTTCCCGACGGGGTACGCAGTATTTT.

The rearrangement joins TRBV9 to TRBJ2-7; 10 bases agree with TRBD2. The CDR3 is 13 residues long. Per the germline V gene, CDR1 is SGDLS and CDR2 is YYNGEE. V lost 5 bases and J lost 3; bases outside the gene matches: 2. CDR3: CASSLAGDYEQYF. Here the CDR3 DNA reads TGTGCCAGCAGTCTAGCGGGAGACTACGAGCAGTACTTC.

The chain carries TRBV10-3 and TRBJ1-1; D uncertain. The CDR3 has 13 residues. Trimming left V 3 bases short and J 1 base short, with 6 bases between. The germline V gene encodes CDR1 ENHRY and CDR2 SYGVKD. CDR3 DNA sequence: TGTGCCATCAGTGACGGAGAGAACACTGAAGCTTTCTTT. This gives the protein CAISDGENTEAFF.

The CDR3 DNA follows: TGTGCCAGCAGCCAAGATTCCAGCGGCCGGAACATTCAGTACTTC. Protein sequence: CASSQDSSGRNIQYF. The chain joins TRBV4-2 to TRBJ2-4; weak D call: TRBD2 (5 bases). Germline V lookup: CDR1 LGHNA, CDR2 YNFKEQ. Trimming stripped 0 bases from V and 7 bases from J, with 13 bases between. There are 15 residues in the CDR3.

The chain recombines TRBV28 with TRBJ2-7; 9 bases fit TRBD1. Germline loops: CDR1 MDHEN, CDR2 SYDVKM. The CDR3 loop spans 16 amino acids. The J segment lost 3 bases and the V segment lost 6 bases, leaving 12 bases of the junction unmatched. For the CDR3, the DNA is TGTGCCAGCAGCTTCACCCTACAGGGGGCCGGCTACGAGCAGTACTTC. Amino acids: CASSFTLQGAGYEQYF. The whole variable domain, remainder taken from reference TRBV28 and TRBJ2-7, is DVKVTQSSRYLVKRTGEKVFLECVQDMDHENMFWYRQDPGLGLRLIYFSYDVKMKEKGDIPEGYSVSREKKERFSLILESASTNQTSMYLCASSFTLQGAGYEQYFGPGTRLTVT.

The table lists this clone with a count of one. DNA for the CDR3: TGTGCTAGTGGTTTGGACGCGGACATTGAAGCTTTCTTT. Its translation: CASGLDADIEAFF. V usage is TRBV12-5 and J usage is TRBJ1-1, with a possible D match to TRBD1 (5 bases). The CDR3 spans 13 residues. Looked up from germline, CDR1 is LGHNT and CDR2 is FRNRAP. V lost 1 base to trimming and J lost 7 bases, with 10 bases between them.

V is TRBV15 and J is TRBJ1-1, with D unclear. The CDR3 is made up of 13 amino acids. The V end was cut by 0 bases, the J end by 3 bases, with 5 bases between. CDR1 LNHNV and CDR2 YYDKDF come from the germline V gene (reference sequence). The CDR3, as DNA: TGTGCCACCAGCAGAGATTCGTACACTGAAGCTTTCTTT. This sequence encodes CATSRDSYTEAFF.

This chain links TRBV4-3 with TRBJ2-6, with D possibly TRBD2 on 6 matching bases. V lost 4 bases and J 2 bases, leaving 6 bases between the germline ends. The CDR3 totals 14 residues. Germline CDR1 is LGHNA and CDR2 is YSLEER. Here the CDR3 reads CASSRGTGANVLTF. The DNA for the CDR3 is TGCGCCAGCAGCCGCGGGACTGGGGCCAACGTCCTGACTTTC.

The rearrangement links TRBV7-2 to TRBJ2-2, with 8 bases fitting TRBD2. The germline V gene encodes CDR1 SGHTA and CDR2 FQGNSA. Losses at the gene ends were 6 bases for V and 5 bases for J; bases not matched to a gene: 5. The CDR3 is 14 residues long. The CDR3 spells CASRAGGSTGELFF. The CDR3 bases are TGTGCCAGCAGGGCGGGGGGCTCTACCGGGGAGCTGTTTTTT. The entire variable domain, with the rest obtained from reference TRBV7-2 and TRBJ2-2, is as follows: GAGVSQSPSNKVTEKGKDVELRCDPISGHTALYWYRQSLGQGLEFLIYFQGNSAPDKSGLPSDRFSAERTGGSVSTLTIQRTQQEDSAVYLCASRAGGSTGELFFGEGSRLTVL.